This T cell receptor (beta chain) was documented in a study of blood T cell repertoires in COVID-19. TCRdb's table, derived via immunoSEQ multiplex PCR, lists solely in-frame clones and lacks some. The repertoire includes 320,000 or so clones, about 85% of them detected once, and around 2% sits in the top ten. The CDR3 covers 13 residues. V lost 9 bases and J lost 2; bases outside the gene matches: 7. Per germline, CDR1 SNHLY and CDR2 FYNNEI. Sequencing used PBMCs or T cells enriched from blood (not recorded which). This receptor was taken from a woman aged 30 to 39 who had been exposed to COVID-19. V gene TRBV2 combines with J gene TRBJ2-7; TRBD2 matches 7 bases. The CDR3 bases are TGTGCCAGTTTAGCGGGTAGAGCCTACGAGCAGTACTTC. Translated, it gives CASLAGRAYEQYF. Full variable domain (rest looked up from reference TRBV2 and TRBJ2-7): EPEVTQTPSHQVTQMGQEVILRCVPISNHLYFYWYRQILGQKVEFLVSFYNNEISEKSEIFDDQFSVERPDGSNFTLKIRSTKLEDSAMYFCASLAGRAYEQYFGPGTRLTVT.